A selection of T cell receptor beta chains follows, all from one sample in a study of T cells of healthy individuals. TCRdb analysed the 5' RACE reads with MiXCR anew, one entry per CDR3 protein. Altogether just over 40,000 distinct CDR3 sequences are present, 3.5% to 5.5% being singletons, with the ten largest covering 7% to 10%. The receptors here all came from a human donor in good health. Both conserved end residues are part of each CDR3. The order of the fields is clone size, J gene, V gene, CDR3 length, D gene, CDR3 protein, CDR3 DNA. The D gene is left open where the match is weak. A clone size is listed for some rows: how often the clone was seen (once, few, many), or a class if it is expanded.

many,TRBJ2-5,TRBV7-3,14,-,CASSSVGGQETQYF,TGTGCCAGCAGCTCGGTAGGAGGTCAGGAGACCCAGTACTTC
many,TRBJ1-4,TRBV29-1,12,TRBD1,CSVGQGTEKLFF,TGCAGCGTTGGACAGGGGACCGAAAAACTGTTTTTT
many,TRBJ2-7,TRBV12-3/TRBV12-4,13,-,CASSLPPVGEQYF,TGTGCCAGCAGTTTACCTCCCGTGGGTGAGCAGTACTTC
few,TRBJ2-3,TRBV7-9,14,-,CASSPPQGTDTQYF,TGTGCCAGCAGCCCACCCCAAGGCACAGATACGCAGTATTTT
-,TRBJ2-3,TRBV5-6,17,-,CASSLETLGSSTDTQYF,TGTGCCAGCAGCTTGGAGACCCTTGGGAGTAGCACAGATACGCAGTATTTT
few,TRBJ2-1,TRBV24-1,15,-,CATSDFTRQRNEQFF,TGTGCCACCAGTGATTTCACGAGGCAACGAAATGAGCAGTTCTTC
many,TRBJ1-1,TRBV29-1,11,-,CSVDVGGEAFF,TGCAGCGTTGACGTCGGGGGTGAAGCTTTCTTT
many,TRBJ2-3,TRBV12-3/TRBV12-4,12,-,CASTAQADTQYF,TGTGCCAGCACAGCTCAGGCAGATACGCAGTATTTT
many,TRBJ1-2,TRBV12-3/TRBV12-4,13,-,CASSLEGTYGYTF,TGTGCCAGCAGTTTGGAGGGAACATATGGCTACACCTTC
many,TRBJ2-1,TRBV20-1,15,TRBD2,CSASLPGGTGNEQFF,TGCAGTGCTAGTTTACCGGGAGGGACGGGCAATGAGCAGTTCTTC
-,TRBJ1-1,TRBV3-1,14,-,CASSQASGLPEAFF,TGTGCCAGCAGCCAAGCGTCCGGTTTACCTGAAGCTTTCTTT
many,TRBJ1-2,TRBV12-3/TRBV12-4,15,TRBD1,CASSKRGQEHYGYTF,TGTGCCAGCAGCAAGAGAGGACAGGAACACTATGGCTACACCTTC
many,TRBJ2-1,TRBV11-1,17,TRBD2,CASSLASSSGAYNEQFF,TGTGCCAGCAGCTTAGCCTCCTCTAGCGGGGCCTACAATGAGCAGTTCTTC
many,TRBJ2-5,TRBV7-2,12,-,CASRGPGGTQYF,TGTGCCAGCAGAGGGCCCGGTGGGACCCAGTACTTC
many,TRBJ2-1,TRBV10-2,14,TRBD2,CASSEGGGYNEQFF,TGCGCCAGCAGTGAGGGCGGGGGCTACAATGAGCAGTTCTTC
many,TRBJ2-5,TRBV3-1,16,-,CASSPFYPGPKETQYF,TGTGCCAGCAGCCCCTTTTATCCGGGGCCTAAAGAGACCCAGTACTTC
many,TRBJ1-1,TRBV5-1,14,-,CASKPWGVNTEAFF,TGCGCCAGCAAGCCGTGGGGGGTGAACACTGAAGCTTTCTTT
many,TRBJ2-5,TRBV6-5,15,TRBD2,CASRRLADLLETQYF,TGTGCCAGCAGACGACTAGCGGACCTTTTAGAGACCCAGTACTTC
few,TRBJ2-7,TRBV5-6,16,TRBD1,CASSSSYWTGGYEQYF,TGTGCCAGCAGCTCTAGTTATTGGACAGGGGGGTACGAGCAGTACTTC
-,TRBJ2-7,TRBV6-1,18,TRBD2,CASNSRRLAADGWRGQYF,TGTGCCAGCAATTCTAGGAGACTAGCGGCCGACGGGTGGAGAGGACAGTACTTC
few,TRBJ1-2,TRBV7-2,14,-,CASSQGAGGYGYTF,TGTGCCAGCAGCCAAGGGGCGGGGGGCTATGGCTACACCTTC
-,TRBJ2-7,TRBV6-2/TRBV6-3,14,-,CASLTRGLHYEQYF,TGTGCCAGCTTGACCCGGGGGTTACACTACGAGCAGTACTTC
-,TRBJ1-4,TRBV6-5,15,-,CASSYSPGITEKLFF,TGTGCCAGCAGTTACTCCCCGGGAATAACTGAAAAACTGTTTTTT
-,TRBJ2-3,TRBV7-8,14,-,CASSLHRLADTQYF,TGTGCCAGCAGCCTACACAGGTTGGCAGATACGCAGTATTTT
-,TRBJ1-5,TRBV19,15,-,CASTPGRYSNQPQHF,TGTGCCAGTACCCCAGGGAGATATAGCAATCAGCCCCAGCATTTT
-,TRBJ2-1,TRBV12-3/TRBV12-4,16,TRBD2,CASSFGGSGVYNEQFF,TGTGCCAGCAGTTTCGGGGGTAGCGGGGTCTACAATGAGCAGTTCTTC
many,TRBJ2-3,TRBV4-2,18,-,CASSQDQEQKIPTDTQYF,TGTGCCAGCAGCCAAGACCAGGAGCAGAAAATACCCACAGATACGCAGTATTTT
-,TRBJ1-4,TRBV5-1,16,-,CASSLSAGRTNEKLFF,TGCGCCAGCAGCTTGTCGGCAGGGCGGACTAATGAAAAACTGTTTTTT
few,TRBJ2-3,TRBV6-1,13,-,CASSAQGQDTQYF,TGTGCCAGCAGTGCCCAGGGGCAGGATACGCAGTATTTT
-,TRBJ1-2,TRBV19,13,TRBD1,CASVTGEGYGYTF,TGTGCCAGTGTCACAGGGGAAGGCTATGGCTACACCTTC
many,TRBJ2-5,TRBV18,12,-,CASSQMEETQYF,TGTGCCAGCTCGCAGATGGAAGAGACCCAGTACTTC
many,TRBJ2-1,TRBV5-1,13,-,CASFSATNNEQFF,TGCGCCAGTTTTAGCGCGACCAACAATGAGCAGTTCTTC
many,TRBJ1-1,TRBV5-6,12,-,CASSLSDTEAFF,TGTGCCAGCAGCTTGAGCGACACTGAAGCTTTCTTT
-,TRBJ1-5,TRBV29-1,14,TRBD1,CSVQGVGSNQPQHF,TGCAGCGTACAGGGGGTAGGTAGCAATCAGCCCCAGCATTTT
many,TRBJ1-1,TRBV6-6,14,-,CASSAGGANTEAFF,TGTGCCAGCAGTGCTGGGGGGGCGAACACTGAAGCTTTCTTT
many,TRBJ2-7,TRBV5-1,12,-,CASSEGTYEQYF,TGCGCCAGCAGCGAGGGAACCTACGAGCAGTACTTC
few,TRBJ2-7,TRBV12-3/TRBV12-4,13,-,CASSLGGYLEQYF,TGTGCCAGCAGTTTAGGCGGCTACCTCGAGCAGTACTTC
many,TRBJ1-1,TRBV12-3/TRBV12-4,14,-,CASSLVVGLAEAFF,TGTGCCAGCAGTTTAGTCGTGGGGCTGGCTGAAGCTTTCTTT
many,TRBJ1-2,TRBV4-3,16,-,CASSRGIIREDYGYTF,TGCGCCAGCAGCCGCGGGATCATCAGGGAGGACTATGGCTACACCTTC
many,TRBJ2-2,TRBV4-2,19,-,CASSQDPGTTLSNTGELFF,TGTGCCAGCAGCCAAGATCCCGGGACAACCCTTTCGAACACCGGGGAGCTGTTTTTT
many,TRBJ1-3,TRBV29-1,13,-,CSVVPDSGNTIYF,TGCAGCGTCGTACCCGACTCTGGAAACACCATATATTTT
many,TRBJ1-2,TRBV6-5,13,-,CASRLQSHYGYTF,TGTGCCAGCAGACTTCAGTCACACTATGGCTACACCTTC
-,TRBJ1-1,TRBV12-3/TRBV12-4,12,-,CASSFMNTEAFF,TGTGCCAGCAGTTTTATGAACACTGAAGCTTTCTTT
few,TRBJ1-5,TRBV5-6,13,-,CASSSFRGVSQHF,TGTGCCAGCAGCTCGTTCCGGGGGGTTTCCCAGCATTTT
many,TRBJ2-7,TRBV7-9,15,-,CASSSSFDSHYEQYF,TGTGCCAGCAGCTCATCCTTTGACAGCCACTACGAGCAGTACTTC
many,TRBJ1-1,TRBV20-1,12,-,CSARVSRTEAFF,TGCAGTGCTAGGGTTAGCAGAACTGAAGCTTTCTTT
few,TRBJ2-3,TRBV11-1,14,-,CASSYLTSTDTQYF,TGTGCCAGCAGCTACCTAACTAGCACAGATACGCAGTATTTT
few,TRBJ2-1,TRBV20-1,14,TRBD2,CSASGTSGYNEQFF,TGCAGTGCTTCCGGGACTAGCGGTTACAATGAGCAGTTCTTC
few,TRBJ2-1,TRBV29-1,15,-,CSVDKGPMGANEQFF,TGCAGCGTTGATAAGGGCCCAATGGGGGCTAATGAGCAGTTCTTC
many,TRBJ1-3,TRBV12-3/TRBV12-4,14,-,CASSQDGGGNTIYF,TGTGCCAGCAGTCAAGACGGGGGCGGAAACACCATATATTTT
many,TRBJ1-1,TRBV28,14,-,CASQTLRRNTEAFF,TGTGCCAGCCAGACGTTAAGACGTAACACTGAAGCTTTCTTT